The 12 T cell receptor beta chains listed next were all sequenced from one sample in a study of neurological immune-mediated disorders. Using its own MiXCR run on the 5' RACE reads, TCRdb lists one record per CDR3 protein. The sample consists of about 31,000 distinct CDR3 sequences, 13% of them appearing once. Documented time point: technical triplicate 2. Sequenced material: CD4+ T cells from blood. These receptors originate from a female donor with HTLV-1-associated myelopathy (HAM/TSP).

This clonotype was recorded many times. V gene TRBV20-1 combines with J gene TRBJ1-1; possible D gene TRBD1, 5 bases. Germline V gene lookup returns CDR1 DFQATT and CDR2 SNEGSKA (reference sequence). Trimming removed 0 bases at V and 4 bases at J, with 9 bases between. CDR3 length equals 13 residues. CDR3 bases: TGCAGTGCTAGAGATGGAGGGACCACTGAAGCTTTCTTT. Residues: CSARDGGTTEAFF.

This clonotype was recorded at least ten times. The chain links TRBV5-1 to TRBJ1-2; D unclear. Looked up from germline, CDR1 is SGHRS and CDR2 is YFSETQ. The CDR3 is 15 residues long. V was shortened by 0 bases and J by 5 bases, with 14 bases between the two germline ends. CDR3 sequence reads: CASSLAGSLGYGYTF. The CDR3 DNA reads TGCGCCAGCAGCTTGGCCGGCTCCCTCGGGTATGGCTACACCTTC.

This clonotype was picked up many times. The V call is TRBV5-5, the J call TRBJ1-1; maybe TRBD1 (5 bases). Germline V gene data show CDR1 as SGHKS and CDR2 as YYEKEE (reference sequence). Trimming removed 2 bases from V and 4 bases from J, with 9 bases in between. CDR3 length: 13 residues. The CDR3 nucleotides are TGTGCCAGCAGCTTATACCAGGGCACTGAAGCTTTCTTT. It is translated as CASSLYQGTEAFF.

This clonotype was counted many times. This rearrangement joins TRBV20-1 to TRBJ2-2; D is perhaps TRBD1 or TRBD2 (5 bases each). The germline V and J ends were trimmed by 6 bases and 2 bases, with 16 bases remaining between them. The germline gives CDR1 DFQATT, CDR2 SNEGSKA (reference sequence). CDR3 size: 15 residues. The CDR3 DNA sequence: TGCAGTGCCGCTGGGACCGCTTCAAACACCGGGGAGCTGTTTTTT. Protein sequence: CSAAGTASNTGELFF.

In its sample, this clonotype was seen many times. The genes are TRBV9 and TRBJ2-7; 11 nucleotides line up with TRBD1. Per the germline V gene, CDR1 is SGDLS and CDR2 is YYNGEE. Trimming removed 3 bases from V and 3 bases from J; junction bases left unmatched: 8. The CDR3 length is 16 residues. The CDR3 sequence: CASSANTGTGGYEQYF. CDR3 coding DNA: TGTGCCAGCAGCGCCAATACCGGGACAGGGGGCTACGAGCAGTACTTC.

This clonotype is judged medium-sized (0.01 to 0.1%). The CDR3 spells CASSYSVAGKQYF. The DNA of the CDR3 is TGTGCCAGCAGTTACTCTGTAGCGGGAAAGCAGTACTTC. The chain uses TRBV6-5 and TRBJ2-7, with 8 nucleotides matching TRBD2. This CDR3 has 13 residues. The germline V gene has CDR1 MNHEY and CDR2 SVGAGI. V was pared by 0 bases and J by 8 bases, with 3 bases of the junction left unmatched.

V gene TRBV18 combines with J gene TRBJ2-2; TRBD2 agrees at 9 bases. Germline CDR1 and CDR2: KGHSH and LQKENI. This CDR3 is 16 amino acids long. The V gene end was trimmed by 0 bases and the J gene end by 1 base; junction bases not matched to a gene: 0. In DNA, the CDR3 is TGTGCCAGCTCACCACCTAGCGGGGGGAACACCGGGGAGCTGTTTTTT. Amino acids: CASSPPSGGNTGELFF.

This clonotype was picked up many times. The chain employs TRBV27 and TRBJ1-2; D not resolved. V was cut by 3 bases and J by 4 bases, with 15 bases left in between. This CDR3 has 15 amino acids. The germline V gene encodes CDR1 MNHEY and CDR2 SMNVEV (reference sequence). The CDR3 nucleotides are TGTGCCAGCAGTTTTAATCCGGGGTCCCTCTATGGCTACACCTTC. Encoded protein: CASSFNPGSLYGYTF.

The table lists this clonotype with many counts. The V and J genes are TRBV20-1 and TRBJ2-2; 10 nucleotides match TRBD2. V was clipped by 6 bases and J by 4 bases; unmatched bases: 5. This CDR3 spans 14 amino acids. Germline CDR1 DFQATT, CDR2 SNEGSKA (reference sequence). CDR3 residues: CSASSGGATGELFF. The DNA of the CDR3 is TGCAGTGCATCGAGCGGGGGGGCCACCGGGGAGCTGTTTTTT.

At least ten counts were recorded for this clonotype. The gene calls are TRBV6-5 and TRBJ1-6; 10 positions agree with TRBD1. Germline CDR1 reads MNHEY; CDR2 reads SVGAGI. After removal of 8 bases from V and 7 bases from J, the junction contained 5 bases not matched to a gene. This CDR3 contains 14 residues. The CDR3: CASGGDRGNSPLHF. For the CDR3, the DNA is TGTGCCAGCGGGGGGGACAGGGGAAATTCACCCCTCCACTTT.

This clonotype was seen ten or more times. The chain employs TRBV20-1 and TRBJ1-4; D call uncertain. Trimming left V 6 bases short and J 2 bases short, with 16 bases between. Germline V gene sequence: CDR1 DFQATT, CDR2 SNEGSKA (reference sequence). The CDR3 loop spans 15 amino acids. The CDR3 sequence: CSAPTGRGTNEKLFF. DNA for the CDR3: TGCAGTGCGCCTACCGGGCGTGGGACTAATGAAAAACTGTTTTTT.

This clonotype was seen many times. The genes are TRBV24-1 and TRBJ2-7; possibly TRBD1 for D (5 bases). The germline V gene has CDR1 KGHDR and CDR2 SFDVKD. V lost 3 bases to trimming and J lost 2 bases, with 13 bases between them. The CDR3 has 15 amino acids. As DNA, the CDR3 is TGTGCCACCAGTGATGGGGCGGTGAATCCCTACGAGCAGTACTTC. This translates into CATSDGAVNPYEQYF.